Shown below are 6 T cell receptor beta chains from a single sample sequenced in a study of blood T cell repertoires in COVID-19. Profiled with immunoSEQ multiplex PCR; TCRdb holds only in-frame clones, not every one. Counted here are around 94,000 clones, about 91% occurring once; the ten biggest clones make up 4.2%. Sequenced material: peripheral blood. The receptors originated from a man between 18 and 35 years old with acute or convalescent COVID-19.

The rearrangement joins TRBV19 to TRBJ1-5; no reliable D call. The V end was cut by 8 bases, the J end by 0 bases, with 11 bases between. Germline CDR1 is LNHDA and CDR2 is SQIVND (reference sequence). The CDR3 contains 14 residues. The CDR3 nucleotides read TGTGCCAGTGCCATCAGTTATAGCAATCAGCCCCAGCATTTT. Translating gives CASAISYSNQPQHF.

The chain links TRBV15 to TRBJ2-1; TRBD2 agrees at 10 bases. Germline trimming cut 0 bases from V and 9 bases from J; bases unmatched to any gene: 11. CDR1 and CDR2 (germline): LNHNV, YYDKDF (reference sequence). CDR3 length: 17 amino acids. Written as DNA, the CDR3 is TGTGCCACCAGCAGAGATCCCAGGCTAGCGGGAGTAAGTGAGCAGTTCTTC. It codes for CATSRDPRLAGVSEQFF.

The chain has TRBV29-1 and TRBJ2-1, with D maybe TRBD2 (5 bases). CDR1 and CDR2 (germline): SQVTM, ANQGSEA. The length of the CDR3 is 13 residues. V lost 4 bases and J lost 0, with 7 bases in between. The CDR3 DNA sequence: TGCAGCGTTGGAGGGAGCTCCTACAATGAGCAGTTCTTC. Encoded protein: CSVGGSSYNEQFF.

This chain connects TRBV5-4 to TRBJ2-7, with TRBD2 matching 10 bases. Germline-derived CDR1 and CDR2 are SGHNT and YYREEE (reference sequence). CDR3 size: 15 residues. V was clipped by 0 bases and J by 2 bases; unmatched bases: 2. DNA for the CDR3: TGTGCCAGCAGCTTGGCCAGCGGGGGGGCCTACGAGCAGTACTTC. Protein sequence: CASSLASGGAYEQYF.

The J gene is TRBJ2-6, the V gene TRBV19; D ambiguous. This CDR3 contains 14 residues. Germline V gives CDR1 LNHDA, CDR2 SQIVND (reference sequence). Trimming removed 5 bases at V and 2 bases at J, with 7 bases between. CDR3 nucleotides: TGTGCCAGTAGTCCCCAGGCTGGGGCCAACGTCCTGACTTTC. Translating gives CASSPQAGANVLTF. Combining the CDR3 with reference TRBV19 and TRBJ2-6 gives the whole variable domain DGGITQSPKYLFRKEGQNVTLSCEQNLNHDAMYWYRQDPGQGLRLIYYSQIVNDFQKGDIAEGYSVSREKKESFPLTVTSAQKNPTAFYLCASSPQAGANVLTFGAGSRLTVL.

The rearrangement joins TRBV7-9 to TRBJ1-3; weak D call: TRBD1 (6 bases). Germline V gene lookup returns CDR1 SEHNR and CDR2 FQNEAQ (reference sequence). V dropped 5 bases and J dropped 4 bases, with 15 bases sitting between them. The length of the CDR3 is 15 residues. The CDR3 nucleotides read TGTGCCAGCAGCCAAGGACAGTATCAGGGAAACACCATATATTTT. This sequence encodes CASSQGQYQGNTIYF.